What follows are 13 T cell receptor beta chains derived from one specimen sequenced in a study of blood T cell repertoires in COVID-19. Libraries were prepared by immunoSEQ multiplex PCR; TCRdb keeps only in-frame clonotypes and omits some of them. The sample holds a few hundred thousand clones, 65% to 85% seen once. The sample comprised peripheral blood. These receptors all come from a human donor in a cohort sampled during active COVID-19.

CDR3 in DNA: TGTGCCAGCAGCTCGCAACAGGGGTTTAAGAACATTCAGTACTTC. This sequence encodes CASSSQQGFKNIQYF. This chain links TRBV11-2 with TRBJ2-4, with 7 bases that match TRBD1. Trimming at V came to 4 bases and at J to 7 bases, leaving 10 bases not matched to a gene. There are 15 residues in the CDR3. Germline V gene data show CDR1 as SGHAT and CDR2 as FQNNGV.

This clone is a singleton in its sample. In nucleotides, the CDR3 is TGCGCCAGCAGCTCGGGACAGGGGGGAGAGACCCAGTACTTC. It yields the protein CASSSGQGGETQYF. J is TRBJ2-5 and V is TRBV5-1, with 11 bases lining up with TRBD1. In germline, CDR1 is SGHRS, CDR2 YFSETQ. The trim removed 3 bases at V and 4 bases at J, leaving 2 bases unmatched. The CDR3 spans 14 residues.

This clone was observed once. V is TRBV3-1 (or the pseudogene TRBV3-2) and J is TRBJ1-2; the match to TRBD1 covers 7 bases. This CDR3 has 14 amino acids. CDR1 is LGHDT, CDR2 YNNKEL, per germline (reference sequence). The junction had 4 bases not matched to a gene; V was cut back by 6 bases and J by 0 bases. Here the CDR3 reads CASRLQGANYGYTF. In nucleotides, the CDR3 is TGTGCCAGCAGACTTCAGGGGGCTAACTATGGCTACACCTTC.

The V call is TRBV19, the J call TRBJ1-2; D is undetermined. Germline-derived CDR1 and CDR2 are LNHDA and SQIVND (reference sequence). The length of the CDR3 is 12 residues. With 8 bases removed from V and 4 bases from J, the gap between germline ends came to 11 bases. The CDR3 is CASHHNPYGYTF. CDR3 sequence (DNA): TGTGCCAGTCACCACAACCCCTATGGCTACACCTTC.

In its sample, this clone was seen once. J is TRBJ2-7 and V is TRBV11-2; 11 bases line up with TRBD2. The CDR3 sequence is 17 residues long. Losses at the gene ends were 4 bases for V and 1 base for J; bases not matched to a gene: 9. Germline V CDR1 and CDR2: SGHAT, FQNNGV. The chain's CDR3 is CASSSVAGTSGSYEQYF. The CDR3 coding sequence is TGTGCCAGCAGCTCAGTCGCCGGGACTAGCGGATCCTACGAGCAGTACTTC.

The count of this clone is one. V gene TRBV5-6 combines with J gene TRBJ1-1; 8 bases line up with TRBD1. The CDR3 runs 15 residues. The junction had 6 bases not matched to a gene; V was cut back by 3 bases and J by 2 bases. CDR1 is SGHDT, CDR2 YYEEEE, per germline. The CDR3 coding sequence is TGTGCCAGCAGCTCGGGAACAGGGGGTAACACTGAAGCTTTCTTT. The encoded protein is CASSSGTGGNTEAFF.

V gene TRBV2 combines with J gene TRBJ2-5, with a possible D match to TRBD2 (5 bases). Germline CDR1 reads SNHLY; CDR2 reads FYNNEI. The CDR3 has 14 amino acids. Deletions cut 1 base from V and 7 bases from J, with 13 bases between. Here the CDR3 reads CASSEVGLLTTQYF. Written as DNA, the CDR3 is TGTGCCAGCAGTGAAGTAGGACTTCTGACGACCCAGTACTTC.

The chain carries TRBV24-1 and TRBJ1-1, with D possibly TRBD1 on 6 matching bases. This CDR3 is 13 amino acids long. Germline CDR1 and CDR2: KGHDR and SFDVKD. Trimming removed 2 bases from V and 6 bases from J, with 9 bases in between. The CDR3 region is CATSDSGVAEAFF. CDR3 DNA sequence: TGTGCCACCAGTGATTCAGGGGTCGCTGAAGCTTTCTTT.

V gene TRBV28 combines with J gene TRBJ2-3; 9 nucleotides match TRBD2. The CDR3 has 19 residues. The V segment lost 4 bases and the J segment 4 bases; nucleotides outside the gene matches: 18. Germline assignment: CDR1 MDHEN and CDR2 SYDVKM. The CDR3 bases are TGTGCCAGCAGTTCCATGCACCTCCTAGCGGGGAGCGGGCCAGATACGCAGTATTTT. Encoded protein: CASSSMHLLAGSGPDTQYF.

The CDR3 DNA follows: TGCGCCAGCAGCCAACTCGGGACAGGGAACACTGAAGCTTTCTTT. Protein sequence: CASSQLGTGNTEAFF. The chain has TRBV4-3 and TRBJ1-1; 8 bases are shared with TRBD1. V was clipped by 2 bases and J by 1 base; unmatched bases: 3. The germline V gene has CDR1 LGHNA and CDR2 YSLEER. The CDR3 runs to 15 residues.

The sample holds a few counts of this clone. In DNA form, the CDR3 reads TGCGCCAGCAGCTCGGGACAGATTAATTCACCCCTCCACTTT. Protein product: CASSSGQINSPLHF. The V and J genes are TRBV5-1 and TRBJ1-6; 7 bases agree with TRBD1. This CDR3 is built from 14 residues. The V and J ends lost 3 bases and 6 bases, in that order; junction bases with no gene match: 3. Germline loops: CDR1 SGHRS, CDR2 YFSETQ.

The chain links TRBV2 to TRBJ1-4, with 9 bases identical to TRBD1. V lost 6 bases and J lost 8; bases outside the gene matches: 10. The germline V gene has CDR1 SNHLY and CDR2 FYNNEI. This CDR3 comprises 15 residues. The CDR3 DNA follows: TGTGCCAGCAGGCCCCGGGACAGGGCGGACGAAAAACTGTTTTTT. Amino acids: CASRPRDRADEKLFF.

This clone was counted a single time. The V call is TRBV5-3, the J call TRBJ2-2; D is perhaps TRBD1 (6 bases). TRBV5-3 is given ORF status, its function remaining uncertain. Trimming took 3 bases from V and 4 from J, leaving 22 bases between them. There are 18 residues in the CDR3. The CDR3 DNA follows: TGTGCCAGAAGCTCCGGGACACCCGTATTTCGGGGCACCGGGGAGCTGTTTTTT. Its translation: CARSSGTPVFRGTGELFF.